The rows below give T cell receptor beta chains drawn from one sample of a study of neurological immune-mediated disorders. TCRdb processed the 5' RACE reads anew with MiXCR; each CDR3 protein has one entry. The sample carries tens of thousands of distinct CDR3 sequences, about 10% recorded once. Sample: PBMCs. Receptors originate from a male donor with HTLV-1-associated myelopathy (HAM/TSP). Both conserved end residues are trimmed from each CDR3. Fields, in order: D gene, clone size, V gene, CDR3 protein. D genes are given only for firm matches. Not all rows give a size; the values are once, few, many and, for expanded clones, a class.

TRBD2	many	TRBV4-2	ASSRLRGGPGEQY
-	many	TRBV5-1	ASSLDPFRGWNTEAF
-	-	TRBV20-1	SARQASNYGYT
-	many	TRBV7-8	ASSPVLLGEQY
-	-	TRBV19	ASSPWTLPANYGYT
-	-	TRBV6-2/TRBV6-3	ASSDLKTQY
TRBD1	-	TRBV6-2/TRBV6-3	ASTSGGQGTDTQY
TRBD2	-	TRBV7-9	ARSLAGTSYNEQF
-	-	TRBV19	ASSNGGRPNTEAF
-	-	TRBV7-9	ASSLLAYYYEQY
-	-	TRBV7-2	ASSLGSSHEQY
-	many	TRBV12-3/TRBV12-4	ASSFSRGSNQPQH
-	many	TRBV6-5	ASRLRTAWGEQY
-	many	TRBV30	AWSRTNPNIQY
TRBD1	many	TRBV20-1	SAGVLGTGIYEQY
-	many	TRBV6-2/TRBV6-3	ASRRGGYSYNEQF
-	many	TRBV6-2/TRBV6-3	ASSTDSYGYT
-	many	TRBV13	ASSSRDQPQH
-	many	TRBV11-3	ASSSGTDTQY
-	many	TRBV6-1	ASSEAGTNYGYT
-	many	TRBV5-1	ASSLAWGQDEKLF
-	many	TRBV5-5	ASSLSGLPNPEAF
-	-	TRBV19	ASSIDPGMYSNQPQH
-	many	TRBV5-6	ASSQIDTPWETQY
-	many	TRBV7-2	ASSQTGNTIY
-	many	TRBV5-1	ASSLEVVRETQY
-	many	TRBV7-9	ASSLDRGIQETQY
-	many	TRBV9	ASSATDSNQPQH
TRBD1	many	TRBV3-1	ASSQWGQATGELF
-	many	TRBV18	ASSTLLNTEAF
-	once	TRBV18	ASSPHQGSEQF
-	many	TRBV7-9	ASSGFYNEQF
TRBD2	-	TRBV5-1	ASSFYGAGVYNEQF
-	many	TRBV7-2	ASSSKWGGQGEQF
TRBD2	many	TRBV7-2	ASSATSGLYTGELF